This record covers a single T cell receptor beta chain. Assay: immunoSEQ multiplex PCR; the TCRdb copy retains only in-frame clones and omits some. The data contain about 68,000 clones, about 97% of them singletons. The entry originates in a study of technical replicates of blood from a handful of donors. The V end was cut by 2 bases, the J end by 2 bases, with 7 bases between. CDR3 length equals 13 residues. Germline V gene sequence: CDR1 SGHDT, CDR2 YYEEEE. Sequenced: T cells isolated from PBMCs. This TCR came from a human donor in good health. The J gene is TRBJ1-2, the V gene TRBV5-6; D is perhaps TRBD1 (5 bases). CDR3 protein: CASSFQGNYGYTF. In DNA form, the CDR3 reads TGTGCCAGCAGCTTCCAGGGCAACTATGGCTACACCTTC.